This section outlines one T cell receptor (beta chain) sequence together with its context. Here immunoSEQ multiplex PCR was the method, and the copy in TCRdb shows in-frame clones only, minus some. The data hold about 140,000 clones, with 91% observed a single time. The data belong to a study of control samples from healthy donors and cancer patients. Germline values: CDR1 MNHEY, CDR2 SVGAGI. CDR3 size: 13 residues. V was cut by 9 bases and J by 5 bases, with 16 bases left in between. The receptor was isolated from a man aged 18 to 29 in good health. This chain connects TRBV6-5 to TRBJ2-5; D may match TRBD1 or TRBD2 (6 bases each). Input material: blood. The CDR3 loop is CASKEGGKETQYF. Written as DNA, the CDR3 is TGTGCCAGTAAAGAAGGGGGGAAGGAGACCCAGTACTTC.